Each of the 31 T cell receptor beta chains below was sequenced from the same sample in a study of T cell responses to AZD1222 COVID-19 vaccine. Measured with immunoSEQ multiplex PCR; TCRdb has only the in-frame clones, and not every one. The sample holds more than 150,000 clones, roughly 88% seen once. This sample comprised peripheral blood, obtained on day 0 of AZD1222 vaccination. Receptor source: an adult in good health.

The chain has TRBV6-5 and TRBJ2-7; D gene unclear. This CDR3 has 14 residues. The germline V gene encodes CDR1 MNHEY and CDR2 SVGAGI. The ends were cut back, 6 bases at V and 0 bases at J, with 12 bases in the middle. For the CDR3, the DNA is TGTGCCAGCAGATTAGATTCCCACTCCTACGAGCAGTACTTC. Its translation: CASRLDSHSYEQYF.

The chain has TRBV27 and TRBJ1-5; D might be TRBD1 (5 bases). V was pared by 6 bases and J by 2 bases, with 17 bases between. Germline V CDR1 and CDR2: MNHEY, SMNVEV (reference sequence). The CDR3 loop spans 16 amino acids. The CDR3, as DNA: TGTGCCAGCAGCCATGGGACCACTGGCGGCAATCAGCCCCAGCATTTT. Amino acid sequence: CASSHGTTGGNQPQHF.

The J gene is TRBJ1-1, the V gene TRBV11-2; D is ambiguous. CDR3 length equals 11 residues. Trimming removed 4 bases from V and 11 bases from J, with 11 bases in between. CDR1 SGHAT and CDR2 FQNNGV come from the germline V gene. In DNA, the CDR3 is TGTGCCAGCAGCTACCGGGATGGCGCTTTCTTT. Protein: CASSYRDGAFF.

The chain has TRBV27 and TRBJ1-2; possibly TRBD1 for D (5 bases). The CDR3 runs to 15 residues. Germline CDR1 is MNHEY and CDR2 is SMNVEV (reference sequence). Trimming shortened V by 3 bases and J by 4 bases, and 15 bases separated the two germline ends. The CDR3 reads CASSLGQGRGYGYTF. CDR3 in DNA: TGTGCCAGCAGTTTGGGCCAGGGTAGAGGCTATGGCTACACCTTC.

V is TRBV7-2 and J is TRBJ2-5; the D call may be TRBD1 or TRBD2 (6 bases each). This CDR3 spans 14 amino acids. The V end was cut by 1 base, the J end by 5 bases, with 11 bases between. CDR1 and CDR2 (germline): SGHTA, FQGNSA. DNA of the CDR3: TGTGCCAGCAGCTTAGTGGGGGGCGGCGAGACCCAGTACTTC. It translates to CASSLVGGGETQYF.

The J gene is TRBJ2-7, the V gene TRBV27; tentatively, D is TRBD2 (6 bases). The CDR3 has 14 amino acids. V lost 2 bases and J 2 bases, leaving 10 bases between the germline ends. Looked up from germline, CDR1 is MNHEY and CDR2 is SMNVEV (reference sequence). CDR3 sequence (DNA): TGTGCCAGCAGTTTAGGCGGGATCCCCTACGAGCAGTACTTC. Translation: CASSLGGIPYEQYF.

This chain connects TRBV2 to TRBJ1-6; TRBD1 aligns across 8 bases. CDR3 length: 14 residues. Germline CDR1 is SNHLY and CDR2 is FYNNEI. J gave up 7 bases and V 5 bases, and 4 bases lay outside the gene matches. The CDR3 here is CASSRQGLNSPLHF. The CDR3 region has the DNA TGTGCCAGCAGTCGACAGGGGTTAAATTCACCCCTCCACTTT.

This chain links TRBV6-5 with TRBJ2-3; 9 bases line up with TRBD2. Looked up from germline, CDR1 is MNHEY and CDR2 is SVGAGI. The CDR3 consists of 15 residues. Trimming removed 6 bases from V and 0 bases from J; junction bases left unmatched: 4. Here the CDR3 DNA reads TGTGCCAGCAGCCTAGCGGGGCAAAGCACAGATACGCAGTATTTT. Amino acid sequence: CASSLAGQSTDTQYF.

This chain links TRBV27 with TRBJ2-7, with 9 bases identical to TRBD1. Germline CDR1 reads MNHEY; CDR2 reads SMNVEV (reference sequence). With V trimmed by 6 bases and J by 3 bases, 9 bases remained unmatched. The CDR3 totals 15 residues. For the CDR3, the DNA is TGTGCCAGCAGACTATCGCGGGACAGGGTCTACGAGCAGTACTTC. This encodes CASRLSRDRVYEQYF.

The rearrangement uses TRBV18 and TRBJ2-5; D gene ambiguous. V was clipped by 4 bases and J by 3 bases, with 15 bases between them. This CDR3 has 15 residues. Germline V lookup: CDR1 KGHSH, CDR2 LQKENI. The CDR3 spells CASSQPDWFKETQYF. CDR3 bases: TGTGCCAGCTCACAGCCTGACTGGTTCAAAGAGACCCAGTACTTC.

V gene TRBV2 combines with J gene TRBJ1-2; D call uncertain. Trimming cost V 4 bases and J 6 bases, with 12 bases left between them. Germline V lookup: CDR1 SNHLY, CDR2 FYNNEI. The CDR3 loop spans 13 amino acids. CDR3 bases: TGTGCCAGCAGTGCCCTTGGGAGGAATGGCTACACCTTC. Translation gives CASSALGRNGYTF. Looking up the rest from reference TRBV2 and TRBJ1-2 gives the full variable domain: EPEVTQTPSHQVTQMGQEVILRCVPISNHLYFYWYRQILGQKVEFLVSFYNNEISEKSEIFDDQFSVERPDGSNFTLKIRSTKLEDSAMYFCASSALGRNGYTFGSGTRLTVV.

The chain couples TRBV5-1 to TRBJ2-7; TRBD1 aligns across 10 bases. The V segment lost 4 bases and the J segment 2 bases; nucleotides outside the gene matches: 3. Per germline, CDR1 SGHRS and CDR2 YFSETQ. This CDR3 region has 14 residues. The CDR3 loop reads CASSLGQGAYEQYF. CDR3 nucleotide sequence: TGCGCCAGCAGCCTAGGACAGGGGGCCTACGAGCAGTACTTC.

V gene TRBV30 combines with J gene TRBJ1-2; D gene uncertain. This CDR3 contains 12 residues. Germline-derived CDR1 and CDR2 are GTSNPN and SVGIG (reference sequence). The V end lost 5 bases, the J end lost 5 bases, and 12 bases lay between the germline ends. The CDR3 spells CAWGLQAYGYTF. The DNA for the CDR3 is TGTGCCTGGGGGCTCCAGGCGTATGGCTACACCTTC.

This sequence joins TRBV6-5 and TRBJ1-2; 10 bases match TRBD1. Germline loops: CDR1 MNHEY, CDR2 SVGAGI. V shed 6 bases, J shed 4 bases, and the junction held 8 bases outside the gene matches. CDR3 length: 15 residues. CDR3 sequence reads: CASRGRDRGLYGYTF. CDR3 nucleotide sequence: TGTGCCAGCAGGGGGAGAGACAGGGGGCTCTATGGCTACACCTTC.

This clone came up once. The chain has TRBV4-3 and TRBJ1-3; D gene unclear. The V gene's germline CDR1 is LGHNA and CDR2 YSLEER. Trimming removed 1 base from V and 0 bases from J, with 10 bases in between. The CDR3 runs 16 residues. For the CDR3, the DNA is TGCGCCAGCAGCCAAGGCACCATGTCCTCTGGAAACACCATATATTTT. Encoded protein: CASSQGTMSSGNTIYF.

CDR3 sequence reads: CASSAQQGGHTDTQYF. CDR3 bases: TGTGCCAGCAGTGCCCAACAGGGGGGGCACACAGATACGCAGTATTTT. This rearrangement joins TRBV2 to TRBJ2-3; TRBD1 is a possible D gene (8 bases). V was pared by 4 bases and J by 2 bases, with 16 bases between. Germline assignment: CDR1 SNHLY and CDR2 FYNNEI. The CDR3 runs to 16 residues.

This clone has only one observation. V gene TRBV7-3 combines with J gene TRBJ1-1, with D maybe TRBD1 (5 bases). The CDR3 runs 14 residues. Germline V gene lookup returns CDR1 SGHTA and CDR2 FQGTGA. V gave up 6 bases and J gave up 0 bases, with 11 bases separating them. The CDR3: CASRRDGMNTEAFF. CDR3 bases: TGTGCCAGCAGGAGGGACGGAATGAACACTGAAGCTTTCTTT. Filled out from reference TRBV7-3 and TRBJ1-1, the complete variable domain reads GAGVSQTPSNKVTEKGKYVELRCDPISGHTALYWYRQSLGQGPEFLIYFQGTGAADDSGLPNDRFFAVRPEGSVSTLKIQRTERGDSAVYLCASRRDGMNTEAFFGQGTRLTVV.

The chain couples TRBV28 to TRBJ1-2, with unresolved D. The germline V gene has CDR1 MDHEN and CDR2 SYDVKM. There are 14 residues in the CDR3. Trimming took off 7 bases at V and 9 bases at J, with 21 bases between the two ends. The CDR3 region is CASIAGGQPFSYTF. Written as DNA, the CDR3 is TGTGCCAGCATCGCCGGAGGGCAGCCATTTAGCTACACCTTC.

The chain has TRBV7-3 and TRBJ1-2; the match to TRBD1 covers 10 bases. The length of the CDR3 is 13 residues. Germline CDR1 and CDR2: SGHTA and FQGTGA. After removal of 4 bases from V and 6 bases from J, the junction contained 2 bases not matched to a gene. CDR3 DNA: TGTGCCAGCAGCTCTGGGACAGGGGATGGCTACACCTTC. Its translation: CASSSGTGDGYTF.

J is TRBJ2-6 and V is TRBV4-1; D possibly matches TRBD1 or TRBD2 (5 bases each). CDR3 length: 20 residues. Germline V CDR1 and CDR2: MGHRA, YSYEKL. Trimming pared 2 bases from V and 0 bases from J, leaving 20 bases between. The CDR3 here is CASSQKREGPTSSGANVLTF. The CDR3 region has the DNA TGCGCCAGCAGCCAAAAGCGCGAGGGGCCGACCAGCTCTGGGGCCAACGTCCTGACTTTC.

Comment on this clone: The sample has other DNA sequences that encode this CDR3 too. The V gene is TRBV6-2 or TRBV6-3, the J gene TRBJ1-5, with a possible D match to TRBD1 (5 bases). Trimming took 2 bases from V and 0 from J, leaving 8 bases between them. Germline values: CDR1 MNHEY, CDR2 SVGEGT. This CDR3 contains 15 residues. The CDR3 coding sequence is TGTGCCAGCAGTTACCCAGGGAATAGCAATCAGCCCCAGCATTTT. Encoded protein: CASSYPGNSNQPQHF.

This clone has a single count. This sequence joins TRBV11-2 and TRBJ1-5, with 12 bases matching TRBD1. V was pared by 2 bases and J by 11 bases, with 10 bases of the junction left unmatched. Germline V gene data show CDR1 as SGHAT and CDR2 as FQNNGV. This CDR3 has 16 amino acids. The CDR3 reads CASSLTGTGGLETQHF. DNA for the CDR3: TGTGCCAGCAGCTTAACCGGGACAGGGGGCCTAGAGACCCAGCATTTT.

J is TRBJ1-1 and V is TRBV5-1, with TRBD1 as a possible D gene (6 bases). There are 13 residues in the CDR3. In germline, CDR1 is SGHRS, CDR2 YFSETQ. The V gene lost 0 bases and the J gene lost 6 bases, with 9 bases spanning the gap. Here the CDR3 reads CASSLGDNAEAFF. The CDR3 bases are TGCGCCAGCAGCTTGGGGGACAACGCTGAAGCTTTCTTT.

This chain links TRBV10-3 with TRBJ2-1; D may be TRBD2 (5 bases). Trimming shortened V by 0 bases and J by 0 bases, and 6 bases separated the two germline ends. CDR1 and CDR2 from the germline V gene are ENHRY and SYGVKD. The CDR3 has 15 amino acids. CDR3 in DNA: TGTGCCATCAGTGAGTCAGGGAGCTCCTACAATGAGCAGTTCTTC. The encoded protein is CAISESGSSYNEQFF.

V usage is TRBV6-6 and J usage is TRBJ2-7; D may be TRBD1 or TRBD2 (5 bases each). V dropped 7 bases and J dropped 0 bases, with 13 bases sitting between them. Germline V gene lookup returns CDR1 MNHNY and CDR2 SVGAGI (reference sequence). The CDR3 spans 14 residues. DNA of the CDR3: TGTGCCAGCACCGTGGGGGATATCTCCTACGAGCAGTACTTC. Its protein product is CASTVGDISYEQYF.

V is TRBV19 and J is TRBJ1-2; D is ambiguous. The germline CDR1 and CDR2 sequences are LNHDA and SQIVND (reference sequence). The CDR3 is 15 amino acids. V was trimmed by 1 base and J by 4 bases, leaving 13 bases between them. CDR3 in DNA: TGTGCCAGTAGTATAGCACCTTGGCAGGCCTATGGCTACACCTTC. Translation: CASSIAPWQAYGYTF.

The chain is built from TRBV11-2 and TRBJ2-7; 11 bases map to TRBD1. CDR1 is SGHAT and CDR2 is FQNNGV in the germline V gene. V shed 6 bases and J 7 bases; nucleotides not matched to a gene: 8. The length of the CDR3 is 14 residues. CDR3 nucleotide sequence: TGTGCCAGCAGTGCAGGGACAGGGGGGAAGGAGCAGTACTTC. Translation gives CASSAGTGGKEQYF.

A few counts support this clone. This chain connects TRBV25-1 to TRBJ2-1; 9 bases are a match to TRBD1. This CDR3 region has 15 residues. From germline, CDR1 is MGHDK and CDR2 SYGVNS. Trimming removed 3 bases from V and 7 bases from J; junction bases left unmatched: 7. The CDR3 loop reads CASSDGQGIRNEQFF. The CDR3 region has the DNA TGTGCCAGCAGTGACGGACAGGGGATCCGTAATGAGCAGTTCTTC.

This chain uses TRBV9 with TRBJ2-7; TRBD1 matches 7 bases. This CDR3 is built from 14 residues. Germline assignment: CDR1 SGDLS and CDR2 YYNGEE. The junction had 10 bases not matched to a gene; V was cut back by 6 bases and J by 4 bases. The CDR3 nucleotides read TGTGCCAGCACGCCCGGGACAGTACCTTACGAGCAGTACTTC. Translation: CASTPGTVPYEQYF.

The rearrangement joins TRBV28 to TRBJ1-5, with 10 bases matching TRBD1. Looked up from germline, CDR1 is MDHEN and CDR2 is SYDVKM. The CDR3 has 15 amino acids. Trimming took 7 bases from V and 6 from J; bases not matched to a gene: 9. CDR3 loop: CASTSTGGAGQPQHF. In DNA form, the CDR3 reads TGTGCCAGCACCTCGACAGGGGGCGCCGGTCAGCCCCAGCATTTT.

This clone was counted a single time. CDR3: CSVDQGPASATQYF. In nucleotides, the CDR3 is TGCAGCGTTGATCAGGGGCCGGCTTCGGCTACGCAGTATTTT. The chain is built from TRBV29-1 and TRBJ2-3; tentatively, D is TRBD1 (6 bases). Between the trimmed V and J ends, which lost 3 bases and 8 bases, there was a span of 18 bases. Germline CDR1 is SQVTM and CDR2 is ANQGSEA. This CDR3 region has 14 residues.